This TCR beta chain was identified during a study of blood T cell repertoires in COVID-19. Study in general: The study drew acute and convalescent COVID-19 samples from the United States, Italy and Spain. T cells, B-cell-depleted T cells, or PBMCs supplied cDNA or gDNA.

Method: immunoSEQ multiplex PCR; TCRdb's copy keeps in-frame clones and lacks some. The sample carries approximately 240,000 clones, more than 80% recorded once. Germline-derived CDR1 and CDR2 are KGHSH and LQKENI. The V end was cut by 2 bases, the J end by 3 bases, with 8 bases between. The CDR3 totals 14 residues. This receptor was identified in a woman between 18 and 30 years old in a cohort exposed to, infected with or recovered from COVID-19 (not recorded which). The sequenced sample was PBMCs or T cells enriched from blood (not recorded which). The chain combines TRBV18 with TRBJ1-5; D gene unclear. In DNA form, the CDR3 reads TGTGCCAGCTCACCAGGCCAGTTCAATCAGCCCCAGCATTTT. This encodes CASSPGQFNQPQHF.